This T cell receptor beta chain stems from a study of blood T cell repertoires in COVID-19. Study context: COVID-19 samples, acute and convalescent, were from the United States, Italy and Spain. Sample material is recorded as cDNA or gDNA derived from T cells, B-cell-depleted T cells, or PBMCs.

Methods used by the authors: Amplification of reference gene primers provided the estimated nucleated cell counts. Here immunoSEQ multiplex PCR was the method, and the copy in TCRdb shows in-frame clones only, minus some. The V and J calls and clone size were taken over from that table, and D and trimming were inferred from the DNA. The sample carries 130,000 to 150,000 clones, 70% to 90% recorded once. The length of the CDR3 is 14 residues. J lost 1 base, V lost 4 bases, and 4 bases had no gene match. CDR1 and CDR2 from the germline V gene are LGHDT and YNNKEL (reference sequence). This receptor was taken from a human donor with acute or convalescent COVID-19. The donor label of this sample is uncertain. V is TRBV3-1 (or the pseudogene TRBV3-2) and J is TRBJ2-7; 7 bases map to TRBD1. Source material: peripheral blood. In DNA, the CDR3 is TGTGCCAGCAGCCCACAGGGGTTATCCTACGAGCAGTACTTC. Encoded protein: CASSPQGLSYEQYF.